The entry below describes one TCR beta chain. Antigen unknown. This entry is derived from a study of graft-versus-host responses after intestinal transplantation. The wider study: Grafts were multivisceral, liver-intestinal, or isolated intestinal. Recipients across the board were started on anti-thymocyte globulin induction, then kept on tacrolimus and steroids for about 3 years.

The study's findings and limits: The marrow of recipients harbored GvH clones, and ileum or blood showed some of them first. Early post-transplant declines in HvG were associated with peak levels of circulating GvH clones.

Here immunoSEQ multiplex PCR was the method, and the copy in TCRdb shows in-frame clones only, minus some. The data hold under 50,000 clones, with over 85% observed a single time. The germline V gene encodes CDR1 SGHRS and CDR2 YFSETQ. Trimming cost V 0 bases and J 4 bases, with 7 bases left between them. The CDR3 consists of 13 residues. The sequenced sample was PBMCs, obtained roughly 270 days after transplant. This clonotype was obtained from a human patient who received an intestinal transplant, so some T cells may come from the graft donor. The rearrangement links TRBV5-1 to TRBJ1-1, with D tentatively TRBD1 (5 bases). The CDR3 sequence: CASSLGGGTEAFF. The CDR3 DNA reads as TGCGCCAGCAGCTTGGGTGGGGGCACTGAAGCTTTCTTT. Drawing the rest from reference TRBV5-1 and TRBJ1-1, the complete variable domain is KAGVTQTPRYLIKTRGQQVTLSCSPISGHRSVSWYQQTPGQGLQFLFEYFSETQRNKGNFPGRFSGRQFSNSRSEMNVSTLELGDSALYLCASSLGGGTEAFFGQGTRLTVV.